The 18 T cell receptor beta chains in this list originate from one sample, sequenced in a study of T cell repertoires in cytomegalovirus infection. One entry per CDR3 protein results from TCRdb running MiXCR on the reads. The sample holds roughly 720,000 distinct CDR3 sequences, less than 40% seen once. Sequenced: PBMCs. These receptor sequences come from a human donor in good health (CMV status not recorded). Some clones in this sample may be carry-over from other donors' samples.

The rearrangement links TRBV11-2 to TRBJ1-6, with D uncertain. CDR1 is SGHAT, CDR2 FQNNGV, per germline. The CDR3 spans 12 residues. V was trimmed by 5 bases and J by 14 bases, leaving 13 bases between them. The CDR3 loop is CASSARLGALHF. In DNA form, the CDR3 reads TGTGCCAGCAGCGCGCGCCTCGGGGCCCTCCACTTT.

This chain joins TRBV11-2 and TRBJ1-1; D is possibly TRBD1 (5 bases). This CDR3 is 19 amino acids long. The V gene lost 4 bases and the J gene lost 0 bases, with 24 bases spanning the gap. Germline V gives CDR1 SGHAT, CDR2 FQNNGV. The CDR3, as DNA: TGTGCCAGCAGCTCACCCGGGGGAAATTTCGCTCCCATGAACACTGAAGCTTTCTTT. Translation gives CASSSPGGNFAPMNTEAFF.

This chain joins TRBV6-6 and TRBJ2-2; D perhaps matches TRBD2 (6 bases). Trimming removed 8 bases from V and 6 bases from J, with 16 bases in between. The CDR3 loop spans 14 amino acids. Germline assignment: CDR1 MNHNY and CDR2 SVGAGI (reference sequence). CDR3 amino acids: CASGGTAGAGELFF. Here the CDR3 DNA reads TGTGCCAGCGGCGGGACGGCGGGCGCCGGGGAGCTGTTTTTT.

This clonotype has just a few counts. The J gene is TRBJ1-1, the V gene TRBV5-6; 9 bases fit TRBD1. V lost 4 bases to trimming and J lost 3 bases; unmatched junction nucleotides: 7. There are 15 residues in the CDR3. Germline lookup yields CDR1 SGHDT and CDR2 YYEEEE. CDR3 amino acids: CASSVENRGHTEAFF. CDR3 nucleotide sequence: TGTGCCAGCAGCGTGGAAAACAGGGGGCACACTGAAGCTTTCTTT.

The V and J genes are TRBV20-1 and TRBJ2-7; 9 bases map to TRBD2. With V trimmed by 3 bases and J by 4 bases, 10 bases remained unmatched. The V gene's germline CDR1 is DFQATT and CDR2 SNEGSKA (reference sequence). This CDR3 has 15 amino acids. The CDR3, as DNA: TGCAGTGCTAGGGGGGGGGAGCGGGAGGCATACGAGCAGTACTTC. Protein product: CSARGGEREAYEQYF.

This clonotype was picked up a small number of times. The chain is built from TRBV10-3 and TRBJ1-1; 9 bases agree with TRBD1. The trim removed 3 bases at V and 5 bases at J, leaving 10 bases unmatched. The length of the CDR3 is 16 residues. Germline V CDR1 and CDR2: ENHRY, SYGVKD. CDR3 protein: CAISDQDRGLRTEAFF. DNA for the CDR3: TGTGCCATCAGTGACCAGGACAGGGGATTAAGAACTGAAGCTTTCTTT.

This chain connects TRBV10-3 to TRBJ2-7, with 9 bases matching TRBD1. CDR1 and CDR2 from the germline V gene are ENHRY and SYGVKD. Trimming at V came to 3 bases and at J to 4 bases, leaving 10 bases not matched to a gene. There are 16 residues in the CDR3. The CDR3 spells CAISDPFTGGGYEQYF. CDR3 nucleotide sequence: TGTGCCATCAGTGACCCGTTCACAGGGGGCGGGTACGAGCAGTACTTC.

To note about this clonotype: Since the CDR3 does not end with the conserved phenylalanine or tryptophan, this likely comes from a read error. The chain joins TRBV12-3 or TRBV12-4 to TRBJ1-6; D unclear. This CDR3 comprises 17 residues. Trimming cost V 1 base and J 5 bases, with 15 bases left between them. The CDR3 DNA reads TGTGCCAGCAGTTTAGACGAGGGAGGGCTTGATAATTCACCCCTCCACTTG. It specifies CASSLDEGGLDNSPLHL.

This clonotype was counted a few times. This CDR3 is CASRASGGPDLTGELFF. The CDR3 nucleotides read TGTGCCAGCAGGGCTAGCGGGGGGCCCGACCTGACCGGGGAGCTGTTTTTT. The chain carries TRBV6-2 or TRBV6-3 and TRBJ2-2, with TRBD2 matching 11 bases. Germline CDR1 MNHEY, CDR2 SVGEGT. V was clipped by 6 bases and J by 5 bases; unmatched bases: 11. This CDR3 comprises 17 residues.

J is TRBJ1-4 and V is TRBV5-4; D might be TRBD1 (6 bases). The CDR3 has 15 residues. Germline V CDR1 and CDR2: SGHNT, YYREEE (reference sequence). V lost 2 bases to trimming and J lost 8 bases, with 16 bases between them. CDR3 amino acids: CASSFNRVEGEKLFF. CDR3 bases: TGTGCCAGCAGCTTCAACAGGGTCGAGGGGGAAAAACTGTTTTTT.

J is TRBJ1-1 and V is TRBV7-9; D uncertain. Germline CDR1 reads SEHNR; CDR2 reads FQNEAQ (reference sequence). CDR3 size: 14 residues. V was clipped by 2 bases and J by 4 bases, with 11 bases between them. The CDR3 reads CASSLPQGLTEAFF. In DNA, the CDR3 is TGTGCCAGCAGCTTACCGCAAGGCCTCACTGAAGCTTTCTTT.

The rearrangement joins TRBV28 to TRBJ2-1; 14 bases fit TRBD2. The CDR3 runs to 17 residues. Germline V CDR1 and CDR2: MDHEN, SYDVKM. Trimming removed 7 bases from V and 8 bases from J; junction bases left unmatched: 13. The chain's CDR3 is CASKVTSGRALSHEQFF. Written as DNA, the CDR3 is TGTGCCAGCAAGGTGACTAGCGGGAGGGCCCTTTCTCATGAGCAGTTCTTC.

The J gene is TRBJ2-7, the V gene TRBV20-1, with 7 bases identical to TRBD1. CDR1 and CDR2 from the germline V gene are DFQATT and SNEGSKA (reference sequence). This CDR3 has 13 amino acids. V lost 8 bases to trimming and J lost 2 bases; unmatched junction nucleotides: 9. In DNA, the CDR3 is TGCAGTACAAAGGGACAGTCGACCTACGAGCAGTACTTC. Translation: CSTKGQSTYEQYF.

The sample holds a few counts of this clonotype. The J gene is TRBJ2-1, the V gene TRBV6-4, with D maybe TRBD1 (5 bases). Germline loops: CDR1 MRHNA, CDR2 SNTAGT. Trimming removed 2 bases from V and 6 bases from J, with 20 bases in between. The length of the CDR3 is 17 residues. This chain's CDR3 is CASSDNYASQGSNEQFF. Here the CDR3 DNA reads TGTGCCAGCAGTGACAATTACGCTAGTCAGGGAAGCAATGAGCAGTTCTTC.

The chain recombines TRBV12-3 or TRBV12-4 with TRBJ1-1, with D unclear. This CDR3 is built from 16 residues. V was cut by 2 bases and J by 0 bases, with 13 bases left in between. The CDR3 region is CASSLSPGLMNTEAFF. CDR3 DNA sequence: TGTGCCAGCAGTTTATCCCCAGGTCTAATGAACACTGAAGCTTTCTTT.

This clonotype was picked up a small number of times. The gene calls are TRBV7-2 and TRBJ2-5; the D is unclear. Looked up from germline, CDR1 is SGHTA and CDR2 is FQGNSA. This CDR3 is built from 13 residues. V dropped 10 bases and J dropped 3 bases, with 15 bases sitting between them. CDR3 sequence: CATSRQLKETQYF. CDR3 nucleotides: TGTGCCACCAGTAGGCAGTTAAAAGAGACCCAGTACTTC.

The rearrangement uses TRBV6-1 and TRBJ1-6; 7 bases match TRBD1. The CDR3 contains 16 residues. Unmatched junction bases numbered 13, after V lost 7 bases and J lost 7 bases. Germline CDR1 and CDR2: MNHNS and SASEGT. The CDR3 DNA reads TGTGCCAGCACCCTAGAGGGGACAGAACTCAATTCACCCCTCCACTTT. This encodes CASTLEGTELNSPLHF.

This chain connects TRBV7-9 to TRBJ2-7; 7 nucleotides line up with TRBD1. The germline V gene has CDR1 SEHNR and CDR2 FQNEAQ (reference sequence). The CDR3 has 12 amino acids. Unmatched junction bases numbered 4, after V lost 5 bases and J lost 6 bases. In DNA form, the CDR3 reads TGTGCCAGCAGCGACAGGGCCAGCGAGCAGTACTTC. Translating gives CASSDRASEQYF.